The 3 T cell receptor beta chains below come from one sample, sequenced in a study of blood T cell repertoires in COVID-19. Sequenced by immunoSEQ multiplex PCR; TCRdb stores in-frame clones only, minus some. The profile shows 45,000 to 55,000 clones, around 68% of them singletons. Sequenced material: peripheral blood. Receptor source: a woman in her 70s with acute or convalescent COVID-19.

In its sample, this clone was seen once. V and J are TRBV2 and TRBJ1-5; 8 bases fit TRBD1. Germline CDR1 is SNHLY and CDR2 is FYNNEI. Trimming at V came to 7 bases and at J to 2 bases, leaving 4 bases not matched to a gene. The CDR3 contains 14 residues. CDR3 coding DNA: TGTGCCAGCAACGGACAGGGAGGCAATCAGCCCCAGCATTTT. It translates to CASNGQGGNQPQHF.

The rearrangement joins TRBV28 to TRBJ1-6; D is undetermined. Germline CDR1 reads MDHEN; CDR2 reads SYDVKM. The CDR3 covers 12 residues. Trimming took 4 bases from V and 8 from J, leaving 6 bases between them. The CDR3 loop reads CASSSSHSPLHF. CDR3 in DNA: TGTGCCAGCAGTTCCTCTCATTCACCCCTCCACTTT.

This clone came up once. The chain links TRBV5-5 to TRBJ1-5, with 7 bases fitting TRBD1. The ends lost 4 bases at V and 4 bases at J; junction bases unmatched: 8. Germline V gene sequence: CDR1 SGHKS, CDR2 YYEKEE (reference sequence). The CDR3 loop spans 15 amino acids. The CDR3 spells CASSGGTAFNQPQHF. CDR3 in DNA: TGTGCCAGCAGCGGGGGGACAGCTTTTAATCAGCCCCAGCATTTT.